This TCR beta chain was identified in a study of T cell changes during pregnancy in multiple sclerosis. Only in-frame clones appear in the TCRdb table, and some are missing; sequencing was by immunoSEQ multiplex PCR. The sample consists of roughly 100,000 clones, roughly 93% of them appearing once. CDR3 size: 14 residues. Germline lookup yields CDR1 GTSNPN and CDR2 SVGIG (reference sequence). The J segment lost 6 bases and the V segment lost 0 bases, leaving 8 bases of the junction unmatched. The sequencing used peripheral blood, collected after pregnancy. This TCR was sampled from a female donor with multiple sclerosis, enrolled in a pregnancy study. This chain links TRBV30 with TRBJ2-7, with 7 positions matching TRBD1. In nucleotides, the CDR3 is TGTGCCTGGAGTGTACGGGGACAGAGCTTCGAGCAGTACTTC. Encoded protein: CAWSVRGQSFEQYF.